This passage covers 29 T cell receptor beta chains from one sample sequenced in a study of low-dose radiotherapy and immunotherapy resistance in tumors. Gene-specific TRAV and TRBV primers were used for first-strand cDNA, covering alpha and beta chains. TCRs underwent approximately 20 PCR cycles of amplification with a constant-region primer and V-primer adapter. Each CDR3 protein gets one entry after TCRdb re-called the reads with MiXCR. Of about 7,100 distinct CDR3 sequences listed, about 57% are singletons. These receptors were obtained from a human donor with advanced metastatic prostate, ovarian, gallbladder or colorectal cancer (not recorded which). This table probably holds off-target reads from a library built for another chain.

This chain uses TRBV18 with TRBJ2-5; D unresolved. Germline values: CDR1 KGHSH, CDR2 LQKENI. With 1 base removed from V and 1 base from J, the gap between germline ends came to 4 bases. CDR3 size: 13 residues. This chain's CDR3 is CASSPLRQETQYF. The CDR3 DNA reads TGTGCCAGCTCACCACTTCGCCAAGAGACCCAGTACTTC.

The chain is built from TRBV18 and TRBJ2-3, with D possibly being TRBD1 or TRBD2 (5 bases each). The germline V and J ends were trimmed by 1 base and 3 bases, with 5 bases remaining between them. The CDR3 contains 13 residues. Germline CDR1 KGHSH, CDR2 LQKENI. The CDR3 DNA reads TGTGCCAGCTCACCACGGGGGACAGATACGCAGTATTTT. Protein: CASSPRGTDTQYF.

Only a few counts were recorded for this clonotype. For the CDR3, the DNA is TGTGCCAGCAGCCCCGGGCCCCGGGAGGGCACTGAAGCTTTCTTT. Amino acid sequence: CASSPGPREGTEAFF. The chain combines TRBV11-2 with TRBJ1-1; D uncertain. Germline V gives CDR1 SGHAT, CDR2 FQNNGV. Between the trimmed V and J ends, which lost 5 bases and 4 bases, there was a span of 17 bases. The CDR3 extends over 15 amino acids.

The V gene is TRBV7-9, the J gene TRBJ2-2; D not resolved. From germline, CDR1 is SEHNR and CDR2 FQNEAQ (reference sequence). There are 17 residues in the CDR3. V lost 1 base and J lost 5, with 17 bases in between. CDR3 sequence (DNA): TGTGCCAGCAGCTTAGTTGTTTACCACATACCTACCGGGGAGCTGTTTTTT. It translates to CASSLVVYHIPTGELFF.

The chain links TRBV5-5 to TRBJ2-1, with D tentatively TRBD2 (6 bases). The CDR3 consists of 16 residues. Trimming took off 0 bases at V and 3 bases at J, with 13 bases between the two ends. The germline V gene has CDR1 SGHKS and CDR2 YYEKEE (reference sequence). The CDR3 loop is CASSLVVAGNYNEQFF. The CDR3 bases are TGTGCCAGCAGCTTGGTTGTCGCGGGGAACTACAATGAGCAGTTCTTC.

This clonotype has only a few counts. The genes are TRBV6-6 and TRBJ1-3, with D hard to call. The CDR3 sequence is 12 residues long. Germline V gene data show CDR1 as MNHNY and CDR2 as SVGAGI (reference sequence). Trimming took 4 bases from V and 11 from J, leaving 12 bases between them. The CDR3 reads CASSFVRQAIYF. The CDR3 DNA follows: TGTGCCAGCAGTTTCGTCCGGCAGGCCATATATTTT.

The chain recombines TRBV3-1 with TRBJ1-1; D is unclear. V lost 4 bases and J lost 1, with 10 bases in between. Germline lookup yields CDR1 LGHDT and CDR2 YNNKEL (reference sequence). The CDR3 is 14 amino acids. CDR3 region: CASSPLTGNTEAFF. DNA for the CDR3: TGTGCCAGCAGCCCCCTGACTGGGAACACTGAAGCTTTCTTT.

This clonotype came up a few times. The chain is built from TRBV29-1 and TRBJ2-5, with no clear D. Germline V CDR1 and CDR2: SQVTM, ANQGSEA. Trimming removed 0 bases at V and 1 base at J, with 6 bases between. CDR3 length: 13 residues. The CDR3 region is CSVEDPFQETQYF. CDR3 DNA: TGCAGCGTTGAAGATCCATTCCAAGAGACCCAGTACTTC. Full variable domain (rest looked up from reference TRBV29-1 and TRBJ2-5): SAVISQKPSRDICQRGTSLTIQCQVDSQVTMMFWYRQQPGQSLTLIATANQGSEATYESGFVIDKFPISRPNLTFSTLTVSNMSPEDSSIYLCSVEDPFQETQYFGPGTRLLVL.

V gene TRBV5-4 combines with J gene TRBJ2-1; no firm D call. The CDR3 covers 14 residues. Trimming removed 1 base from V and 0 bases from J, with 5 bases in between. CDR1 is SGHNT, CDR2 YYREEE, per germline (reference sequence). DNA for the CDR3: TGTGCCAGCAGCTTGAAAAGCTCCTACAATGAGCAGTTCTTC. Translated, it gives CASSLKSSYNEQFF.

In this sample, this clonotype turned up a few times. J is TRBJ2-2 and V is TRBV2; TRBD2 agrees at 13 bases. The V and J ends lost 3 bases and 5 bases, in that order; junction bases with no gene match: 0. Germline CDR1 and CDR2: SNHLY and FYNNEI. The CDR3 length is 15 residues. The CDR3 here is CASSETSGGTGELFF. CDR3 nucleotide sequence: TGTGCCAGCAGTGAGACTAGCGGGGGGACCGGGGAGCTGTTTTTT.

The chain uses TRBV19 and TRBJ1-6; possibly TRBD1 for D (6 bases). The V end was cut by 5 bases, the J end by 9 bases, with 14 bases between. Germline V CDR1 and CDR2: LNHDA, SQIVND (reference sequence). This CDR3 has 14 amino acids. The CDR3 bases are TGTGCCAGTAGTGCGGACAGCCGTGGTTCACCCCTCCACTTT. Encoded protein: CASSADSRGSPLHF.

The table lists this clonotype with a few counts. This chain uses TRBV19 with TRBJ2-3, with 7 bases that match TRBD1. The CDR3 totals 14 residues. J was trimmed by 4 bases and V by 1 base; bases with no gene match: 2. Germline-derived CDR1 and CDR2 are LNHDA and SQIVND (reference sequence). The CDR3 sequence: CASSIATGSDTQYF. The CDR3 nucleotides read TGTGCCAGTAGTATAGCGACAGGGTCAGATACGCAGTATTTT. The variable domain in full, completed from reference TRBV19 and TRBJ2-3, reads DGGITQSPKYLFRKEGQNVTLSCEQNLNHDAMYWYRQDPGQGLRLIYYSQIVNDFQKGDIAEGYSVSREKKESFPLTVTSAQKNPTAFYLCASSIATGSDTQYFGPGTRLTVL.

V usage is TRBV18 and J usage is TRBJ2-7; D tentatively reads TRBD1 or TRBD2 (5 bases each). This CDR3 region has 13 residues. V lost 6 bases and J 2 bases, leaving 11 bases between the germline ends. Per germline, CDR1 KGHSH and CDR2 LQKENI. CDR3 amino acids: CASSSGAAYEQYF. In DNA, the CDR3 is TGTGCCAGCTCCTCCGGGGCCGCCTACGAGCAGTACTTC. The variable domain in full, completed from reference TRBV18 and TRBJ2-7, reads NAGVMQNPRHLVRRRGQEARLRCSPMKGHSHVYWYRQLPEEGLKFMVYLQKENIIDESGMPKERFSAEFPKEGPSILRIQQVVRGDSAAYFCASSSGAAYEQYFGPGTRLTVT.

J is TRBJ2-3 and V is TRBV24-1; 12 bases agree with TRBD1. V dropped 3 bases and J dropped 8; count of bases not matched to a gene: 8. This CDR3 has 16 residues. Looked up from germline, CDR1 is KGHDR and CDR2 is SFDVKD. This CDR3 is CATSDNTGTGGRTQYF. CDR3 coding DNA: TGTGCCACCAGTGATAATACCGGGACAGGGGGCCGTACGCAGTATTTT.

This chain joins TRBV2 and TRBJ1-2, with D possibly being TRBD1 (5 bases). Germline CDR1 SNHLY, CDR2 FYNNEI. Trimming removed 3 bases from V and 7 bases from J, with 15 bases in between. The CDR3 contains 14 residues. The CDR3 loop is CASSDQGTASGYTF. The CDR3 coding sequence is TGTGCCAGCAGTGATCAGGGAACTGCCAGTGGCTACACCTTC.

The chain is built from TRBV12-3 or TRBV12-4 and TRBJ2-7; TRBD1 matches 7 bases. The J segment lost 1 base and the V segment lost 4 bases, leaving 4 bases of the junction unmatched. The CDR3 consists of 14 residues. CDR3 loop: CASSWGTDSYEQYF. The CDR3 nucleotides are TGTGCCAGCAGTTGGGGGACAGATTCCTACGAGCAGTACTTC.

The V call is TRBV6-1, the J call TRBJ2-7; tentatively, D is TRBD2 (6 bases). The CDR3 covers 15 residues. Germline assignment: CDR1 MNHNS and CDR2 SASEGT. V gave up 1 base and J gave up 4 bases, with 14 bases separating them. The CDR3 spells CASSEDPAGGYEQYF. The CDR3 region has the DNA TGTGCCAGCAGTGAAGACCCAGCTGGAGGGTACGAGCAGTACTTC.

The genes are TRBV5-1 and TRBJ2-1; D gene unclear. The CDR3 spans 15 residues. The V end lost 0 bases, the J end lost 3 bases, and 10 bases lay between the germline ends. Germline-derived CDR1 and CDR2 are SGHRS and YFSETQ. The chain's CDR3 is CASSLEGFDYNEQFF. CDR3 in DNA: TGCGCCAGCAGCTTGGAAGGGTTCGACTACAATGAGCAGTTCTTC.

The chain recombines TRBV2 with TRBJ2-7; D is undetermined. V lost 1 base and J 9 bases, leaving 7 bases between the germline ends. In germline, CDR1 is SNHLY, CDR2 FYNNEI. The CDR3 extends over 11 amino acids. In nucleotides, the CDR3 is TGTGCCAGCAGTGAAGATGGTGGGCAGTACTTC. This translates into CASSEDGGQYF.

V and J are TRBV2 and TRBJ2-7; D call uncertain. The germline V gene encodes CDR1 SNHLY and CDR2 FYNNEI. The V gene lost 3 bases and the J gene lost 0 bases, with 9 bases spanning the gap. This CDR3 has 14 residues. The CDR3 DNA reads as TGTGCCAGCAGTGATAGATACACCTCCTACGAGCAGTACTTC. Its translation: CASSDRYTSYEQYF.

The J gene is TRBJ1-1, the V gene TRBV18; TRBD1 might be the D (5 bases). The V gene lost 4 bases and the J gene lost 5 bases, with 17 bases spanning the gap. Germline V CDR1 and CDR2: KGHSH, LQKENI. There are 15 residues in the CDR3. The DNA for the CDR3 is TGTGCCAGCTCACTCCCCCTTCAGGGTGCAACTGAAGCTTTCTTT. Protein sequence: CASSLPLQGATEAFF.

The chain couples TRBV18 to TRBJ1-6, with 7 positions matching TRBD1. The CDR3 runs 16 residues. Per germline, CDR1 KGHSH and CDR2 LQKENI. The J segment lost 5 bases and the V segment lost 6 bases, leaving 10 bases of the junction unmatched. CDR3 DNA: TGTGCCAGCTCGCTAAACCCCGGACAGGATAATTCACCCCTCCACTTT. Its protein is CASSLNPGQDNSPLHF.

The rearrangement uses TRBV2 and TRBJ2-1, with D perhaps given as TRBD1 or TRBD2 (6 bases each). Germline V gives CDR1 SNHLY, CDR2 FYNNEI. The CDR3 has 14 amino acids. The V end lost 6 bases, the J end lost 1 base, and 10 bases lay between the germline ends. DNA of the CDR3: TGTGCCAGCAGAAGGGGGGCATCCTACAATGAGCAGTTCTTC. Its translation: CASRRGASYNEQFF.

V gene TRBV3-1 combines with J gene TRBJ2-1; unclear D gene. Trimming shortened V by 4 bases and J by 0 bases, and 16 bases separated the two germline ends. There are 17 residues in the CDR3. CDR1 LGHDT and CDR2 YNNKEL come from the germline V gene (reference sequence). This CDR3 is CASSLNFLPSSYNEQFF. The CDR3 DNA reads as TGTGCCAGCAGCCTTAACTTCCTACCCAGCTCCTACAATGAGCAGTTCTTC.

The rearrangement joins TRBV5-6 to TRBJ2-1; no firm D call. The CDR3 covers 16 residues. The germline V gene encodes CDR1 SGHDT and CDR2 YYEEEE. The V gene lost 5 bases and the J gene lost 5 bases, with 20 bases spanning the gap. Here the CDR3 DNA reads TGTGCCAGCAGGGTGTCAAGCCTTCCCACAAACAATGAGCAGTTCTTC. This encodes CASRVSSLPTNNEQFF.

In nucleotides, the CDR3 is TGCAGCGTGGCTCAGGGAAGGGGGACTGAAGCTTTCTTT. This encodes CSVAQGRGTEAFF. The chain joins TRBV29-1 to TRBJ1-1; maybe TRBD1 (6 bases). V lost 6 bases and J 5 bases, leaving 16 bases between the germline ends. Germline CDR1 SQVTM, CDR2 ANQGSEA. The CDR3 runs 13 residues.

Of note for this clonotype: Mismatch with germline at one junction end may stem from a read error. V gene TRBV30 combines with J gene TRBJ2-2; perhaps D is TRBD1 or TRBD2 (5 bases each). The CDR3 length is 17 residues. CDR1 GTSNPN and CDR2 SVGIG come from the germline V gene (reference sequence). The CDR3 loop reads CAWTSPHMLAGNGELFF. DNA for the CDR3: TGTGCCTGGACGTCCCCCCACATGTTGGCAGGGAACGGGGAGTTGTTTTTT.

This clonotype appeared a few times. The V call is TRBV29-1, the J call TRBJ2-1; TRBD2 aligns across 14 bases. The V and J ends lost 5 bases and 6 bases, in that order; junction bases with no gene match: 6. The CDR3 is 15 residues long. Germline V lookup: CDR1 SQVTM, CDR2 ANQGSEA. The CDR3 nucleotides are TGCAGCGTTCAGACTAGCGGGGGGGCCTGCAATGAGCAGTTCTTC. This codes for CSVQTSGGACNEQFF.

This clonotype was observed once. The J gene is TRBJ2-1, the V gene TRBV29-1, with 9 bases lining up with TRBD1. V was pared by 6 bases and J by 10 bases, with 4 bases of the junction left unmatched. Germline loops: CDR1 SQVTM, CDR2 ANQGSEA. This CDR3 spans 11 amino acids. CDR3 sequence: CSVGQGREQFF. In DNA form, the CDR3 reads TGCAGCGTGGGACAGGGCAGGGAGCAGTTCTTC.